This T cell receptor beta chain is drawn from a study of early T cells in non-severe SARS-CoV-2 infection. This clonotype was detected only a few times. The CDR3 length is 18 residues. Per the germline V gene, CDR1 is SGHTA and CDR2 is FQGTGA. V lost 5 bases to trimming and J lost 5 bases; unmatched junction nucleotides: 18. One entry per CDR3 protein results from TCRdb running MiXCR on the 5' RACE reads. This sample has fewer than 65,000 distinct CDR3 sequences, with roughly 8.2% found just once. The source is an adult who was a healthcare worker with PCR-confirmed SARS-CoV-2 infection or an uninfected control (not recorded which). This specimen was whole blood, taken at baseline. V and J are TRBV7-3 and TRBJ2-1, with 7 bases matching TRBD2. Written as DNA, the CDR3 is TGTGCCAGCAGCCCCATACCGGGACTACCGCCTTCTAACAATGAGCAGTTCTTC. Amino acid sequence: CASSPIPGLPPSNNEQFF. The variable domain in full, with the rest retrieved from reference TRBV7-3 and TRBJ2-1, is GAGVSQTPSNKVTEKGKYVELRCDPISGHTALYWYRQSLGQGPEFLIYFQGTGAADDSGLPNDRFFAVRPEGSVSTLKIQRTERGDSAVYLCASSPIPGLPPSNNEQFFGPGTRLTVL.